The 3 T cell receptor beta chains below come from one sample, sequenced in a study of blood T cell repertoires in COVID-19. Profiled with immunoSEQ multiplex PCR; TCRdb holds only in-frame clones, not every one. The sample consists of roughly 61,000 clones, 70% to 75% of them appearing once. The sample taken for sequencing was peripheral blood. All receptors come from a woman in her sixties or seventies with acute or convalescent COVID-19.

This chain links TRBV20-1 with TRBJ1-1; D perhaps matches TRBD1 (6 bases). V dropped 3 bases and J dropped 2 bases, with 10 bases sitting between them. This CDR3 has 13 residues. From germline, CDR1 is DFQATT and CDR2 SNEGSKA (reference sequence). The CDR3 DNA is TGCAGTGCTAGTGGGACACCCAACACTGAAGCTTTCTTT. This codes for CSASGTPNTEAFF.

This clone was seen a handful of times. This chain uses TRBV5-1 with TRBJ1-5, with D perhaps matching TRBD1 (5 bases). The V end was cut by 5 bases, the J end by 4 bases, with 16 bases between. CDR1 is SGHRS, CDR2 YFSETQ, per germline. The CDR3 totals 15 residues. The CDR3 here is CASSFDGQPNQPQHF. In DNA, the CDR3 is TGCGCCAGCAGTTTTGACGGACAACCGAATCAGCCCCAGCATTTT. Looking up the rest from reference TRBV5-1 and TRBJ1-5 gives the full variable domain: KAGVTQTPRYLIKTRGQQVTLSCSPISGHRSVSWYQQTPGQGLQFLFEYFSETQRNKGNFPGRFSGRQFSNSRSEMNVSTLELGDSALYLCASSFDGQPNQPQHFGDGTRLSIL.

The chain couples TRBV19 to TRBJ1-2, with D possibly matching TRBD1 (6 bases). This CDR3 has 14 amino acids. V dropped 5 bases and J dropped 4 bases, with 14 bases sitting between them. CDR1 is LNHDA and CDR2 is SQIVND in the germline V gene (reference sequence). The CDR3 DNA is TGTGCCAGTAGTTTCAACAGGGCGTCCTATGGCTACACCTTC. Its protein is CASSFNRASYGYTF.